This is a list of T cell receptor beta chains from one sample in a study of CD8 T cells in ankylosing spondylitis. TCRdb itself ran the 5' RACE reads through MiXCR, one entry per CDR3 protein. The sample records approximately 300,000 distinct CDR3 sequences, roughly 8% being singletons. What was sequenced was blood, either unsorted or a sorted T cell fraction (not recorded which). Receptors were obtained from a male donor with ankylosing spondylitis. The CDR3 runs from the conserved cysteine through the conserved F or W. D genes are given only for firm matches. The size field is filled for only some rows; it gives once, few, many or a size class.

clone_size	d_call	v_call	cdr3_length	j_call	cdr3_aa	cdr3_nt
NA	NA	TRBV18	14	TRBJ1-5	CASSLDQVNQPQHF	TGTGCCAGCTCACTTGATCAGGTCAATCAGCCCCAGCATTTT
NA	NA	TRBV18	15	TRBJ1-4	CASSPPTGWQEKLFF	TGTGCCAGCTCACCACCTACGGGGTGGCAAGAAAAACTGTTTTTT
many	NA	TRBV20-1	13	TRBJ2-3	CSARDHSADTQYF	TGCAGTGCTAGAGATCATTCGGCAGATACGCAGTATTTT
NA	TRBD2	TRBV6-1	17	TRBJ2-5	CASSTISTSGRGETQYF	TGTGCCAGCAGCACGATCTCGACTAGCGGGAGAGGAGAGACCCAGTACTTC
NA	NA	TRBV29-1	12	TRBJ1-3	CSVDGSGNTIYF	TGCAGCGTTGATGGTTCTGGAAACACCATATATTTT
NA	NA	TRBV28	12	TRBJ1-2	CASKAGNYGYTF	TGTGCCAGCAAAGCCGGTAACTATGGCTACACCTTC
few	TRBD1	TRBV7-9	15	TRBJ2-7	CASSLAETGAYEQYF	TGTGCCAGCAGCTTAGCCGAGACAGGGGCCTACGAGCAGTACTTC
few	TRBD1	TRBV19	16	TRBJ1-2	CASSSPRTGLAYGYTF	TGTGCCAGTAGTAGCCCCCGGACAGGGTTGGCCTATGGCTACACCTTC
few	NA	TRBV29-1	13	TRBJ1-1	CSVHRTVNTEAFF	TGCAGCGTTCACCGAACAGTGAACACTGAAGCTTTCTTT
many	NA	TRBV5-1	13	TRBJ1-5	CASSPGPNQPQHF	TGCGCCAGCAGCCCGGGACCAAATCAGCCCCAGCATTTT